These T cell receptor beta chains were read from a single sample in a study of T-cell memory formation after mild COVID-19. In TCRdb, the 5' RACE reads were re-called with MiXCR into one record per CDR3 protein. The sample shows 470,000 or so distinct CDR3 sequences, around 27% of them seen only once. The source material was PBMCs or a T cell subset sorted from them (not recorded which). The receptors stem from an adult woman who had mild COVID-19 (a few samples of this study predate the infection). Cell type and time point are not known. Each CDR3 is given with its conserved first and last residue. The D gene is left open where the match is weak. Clone size is shown for a subset of rows, as once, few, many or a class of expanded clone.

j_call clone_size d_call v_call cdr3_nt cdr3_aa
TRBJ2-5 few NA TRBV7-2 TGTGCCAGCAGCTTCGGCCCCGGGGAGACCCAGTACTTC CASSFGPGETQYF
TRBJ2-5 NA NA TRBV6-1 TGTGCCAGCAACTTAGCGGTCGGGGAGACCCAGTACTTC CASNLAVGETQYF
TRBJ2-7 once TRBD1 TRBV18 TGTGCCAGCTCACCGCGTGGACAGGGGGCGACCTACGAGCAGTACTTC CASSPRGQGATYEQYF
TRBJ2-2 few TRBD2 TRBV24-1 TGTGCCACCAGTGTAAGCGGGGGGAACACCGGGGAGCTGTTTTTT CATSVSGGNTGELFF
TRBJ2-7 NA NA TRBV27 TGTGCCACCTCGATCCGGGACGGGGGCATCTACGAGCAGTACTTC CATSIRDGGIYEQYF
TRBJ2-7 few TRBD2 TRBV7-6 TGTGCCAGCAGCTCGCTGCCGGCTGGGGTGATAGCGGGACCTATTGCTTACGAGCAGTACTTC CASSSLPAGVIAGPIAYEQYF
TRBJ1-4 NA TRBD1 TRBV4-1 TGCGCCAGCAGCCGAGATTCTGACAGGGAATTCGGAAAACTGTTTTTT CASSRDSDREFGKLFF
TRBJ2-3 NA NA TRBV12-3/TRBV12-4 TGTGCTTCGCGGAGGGGGGGCTCGGGATTTATAGATACGCAGTATTTT CASRRGGSGFIDTQYF
TRBJ2-7 few TRBD1 TRBV15 TGTGCCACCAGCAGAGAAAGGACAGGGGGCTTCGAGCAGTACTTC CATSRERTGGFEQYF
TRBJ1-2 NA TRBD1 TRBV29-1 TGCAGCGTTGTAAAAGGGGACAGGGGCTACACCTTC CSVVKGDRGYTF
TRBJ2-3 few NA TRBV6-5 TGTGCCAGCAGTTACCTTCCAGGCACAGATACGCAGTATTTT CASSYLPGTDTQYF
TRBJ2-5 few TRBD1 TRBV4-1 TGCGCCAGCAGCCCTCTTTACAGGGGGCAAGGAGAGACCCAGTACTTC CASSPLYRGQGETQYF
TRBJ1-2 few TRBD1 TRBV6-5 TGTGCCAGCAGCTACAGGACAGGCGATCGTGACGACTATGGCTACACCTTC CASSYRTGDRDDYGYTF
TRBJ2-7 few TRBD2 TRBV7-6 TGTGCCAGCAGTTGGAGCGGGGGGGCCTACGAGCAGTACTTC CASSWSGGAYEQYF
TRBJ2-1 many TRBD2 TRBV12-3/TRBV12-4 TGTGCCAGCAGTTTTTCCAGCGGGGGATACAATGAGCAGTTCTTC CASSFSSGGYNEQFF
TRBJ1-4 NA TRBD1 TRBV5-5 TGTGCCAGCAGCTTTTTCGCAGGGGGTAATGAAAAACTGTTTTTT CASSFFAGGNEKLFF
TRBJ2-1 NA NA TRBV24-1 TGTGCCACCAGTGATTTAAGAGCGGAGCAGTTCTTC CATSDLRAEQFF
TRBJ2-7 NA NA TRBV24-1 TGTGCCACCAGTGGGGCCGGCTACGAGCAGTACTTC CATSGAGYEQYF
TRBJ2-1 few NA TRBV12-3/TRBV12-4 TGTGCCAGCAGTTTTTCTGAGCAGTTCTTC CASSFSEQFF
TRBJ1-2 NA TRBD1 TRBV24-1 TGTGCCACCAGTGACTCCGGACAGGGCGGCTATGGCTACACCTTC CATSDSGQGGYGYTF
TRBJ2-5 few NA TRBV7-9 TGTGCCAGCAGCTTTGACTACCAAGAGACCCAGTACTTC CASSFDYQETQYF
TRBJ1-5 few NA TRBV5-5 TGTGCCAGCAGCTCGACCGGGAGCTGGAATCAGCCCCAGCATTTT CASSSTGSWNQPQHF
TRBJ2-1 few NA TRBV7-9 TGTGCCAGCAGGTGGGGGGACGGACGCAATGAGCAGTTCTTC CASRWGDGRNEQFF
TRBJ2-1 few NA TRBV5-1 TGCGCCAGCAGCTTCACCGGACAGTTCTACAATGAGCAGTTCTTC CASSFTGQFYNEQFF
TRBJ2-3 NA TRBD2 TRBV20-1 TGCAGTGCTAGAGGGGAACTAGCGGTTAGCACAGATACGCAGTATTTT CSARGELAVSTDTQYF
TRBJ1-1 NA TRBD1 TRBV7-8 TGTGCCAGCAGCTTAGCACGTATTTTTGGCAGGGGGAACAGGAATGAAGCTTTCTTT CASSLARIFGRGNRNEAFF
TRBJ2-3 few NA TRBV6-5 TGTGCCAGCAACAGGGCCCAAAGCACAGATACGCAGTATTTT CASNRAQSTDTQYF
TRBJ2-7 few NA TRBV4-2 TGTGCCAGCAGCCAAGACCCGATCCCCTACGAGCAGTACTTC CASSQDPIPYEQYF
TRBJ1-2 NA TRBD1 TRBV20-1 TGCAGTGCTAGAGGCGAGGGACAGGGTGACTATGGCTACACCTTC CSARGEGQGDYGYTF
TRBJ2-5 few NA TRBV7-2 TGTGCCAGCAGCTTAGAAGGGGGTGAGACCCAGTACTTC CASSLEGGETQYF
TRBJ2-2 NA TRBD1 TRBV4-1 TGCGCCAGCAGCCCAGGACAGGGCCCGAACACCGGGGAGCTGTTTTTT CASSPGQGPNTGELFF
TRBJ2-7 NA NA TRBV6-2/TRBV6-3 TGTGCCAGCAGCCCCTTTTCGGTGCAGTACTTC CASSPFSVQYF
TRBJ1-1 NA TRBD1 TRBV3-1 TGTGCCAGCAGCCAAGGACAGGGGAGAACTGAAGCTTTCTTT CASSQGQGRTEAFF
TRBJ1-6 NA NA TRBV5-1 TGCGCCAGCAGCCCCACAGGTAGCTCCTATAATTCACCCCTCCACTTT CASSPTGSSYNSPLHF
TRBJ2-1 NA NA TRBV11-3 TGTGCCAGCAGCTCCGGGACTTCGAGGGAGCAGTTCTTC CASSSGTSREQFF
TRBJ2-3 NA NA TRBV6-5 TGTGCCAGCAGTCCCGCTCCCGGTGGGGGCCCAGATACGCAGTATTTT CASSPAPGGGPDTQYF
TRBJ1-1 NA NA TRBV10-3 TGTGCCATCAGTCAGGGGATGGAAGCTTTCTTT CAISQGMEAFF
TRBJ2-5 NA TRBD2 TRBV6-5 TGTGCCAGCAGTTCCCGAGCGGGAGTTAGAGAGACCCAGTACTTC CASSSRAGVRETQYF
TRBJ1-1 many NA TRBV28 TGTGCCAGCAGTTTATTTGGTCCCCTCAGGGTGAGCACTGAAGCTTTCTTT CASSLFGPLRVSTEAFF
TRBJ2-7 few TRBD2 TRBV5-4 TGTGCCAGCAGAAGAGCGGGGGGCCGCTACGAGCAGTACTTC CASRRAGGRYEQYF
TRBJ1-5 few NA TRBV5-1 TGCGCCAGCAGCTTGAATAAAGGTCAGCCCCAGCATTTT CASSLNKGQPQHF
TRBJ2-4 few NA TRBV9 TGTGCCAGCAGCCCCCCACCGGGCCCGATGTACTTC CASSPPPGPMYF
TRBJ2-1 few TRBD2 TRBV5-1 TGCGCCAGCAGCGTGGGACTACTGAGGGATGGTGGCAATGAGCAGTTCTTC CASSVGLLRDGGNEQFF
TRBJ1-2 NA NA TRBV20-1 TGCAGTGCTAGGTCGGGGTCCTATGGCTACACCTTC CSARSGSYGYTF
TRBJ1-5 many TRBD1 TRBV25-1 TGTGCCAGCAGTGAATCGACAGGGGTACAGCCCCAGCATTTT CASSESTGVQPQHF
TRBJ2-1 few NA TRBV5-6 TGTGCCAGCAGCGCAGGTGGCTATGAGCAGTTCTTC CASSAGGYEQFF
TRBJ1-5 few NA TRBV19 TGTGCCAGTAGGCAGGGTCATAGCAATCAGCCCCAGCATTTT CASRQGHSNQPQHF
TRBJ2-7 few NA TRBV7-2 TGTGCCAGCAGCTCCGCTTCTCGACTGGTCTCCTACGAGCAGTACTTC CASSSASRLVSYEQYF
TRBJ1-4 NA TRBD1 TRBV27 TGTGCCAGTCTTGGCGTGCAGGGGGCGAGTGAAAAACTGTTTTTT CASLGVQGASEKLFF
TRBJ2-7 NA TRBD1 TRBV27 TGTGCCAGCAGCAATCATCCCGGGACAGGGCTAGGGCAGTACTTC CASSNHPGTGLGQYF
TRBJ2-7 many TRBD1 TRBV6-2/TRBV6-3 TGTGCCAGCAGTGACCGGGACAGAACCTCCTACGAGCAGTACTTC CASSDRDRTSYEQYF
TRBJ2-1 few TRBD2 TRBV5-1 TGCGCCAGCAGGCCGTTTGCCGATAGCGGGAGGAACAATGAGCAGTTCTTC CASRPFADSGRNNEQFF
TRBJ2-5 NA NA TRBV4-1 TGCGCCAGCAGCCCGGGTTCAGGGGGGTACCAAGAGACCCAGTACTTC CASSPGSGGYQETQYF
TRBJ1-5 NA NA TRBV10-3 TGTGCCATCAGTGAAGAGGGGGATCAGCCCCAGCATTTT CAISEEGDQPQHF
TRBJ1-1 NA NA TRBV18 TGTGCCAGCTCGTGGAGGAATATGAACACTGAAGCTTTCTTT CASSWRNMNTEAFF
TRBJ2-6 NA NA TRBV18 TGTGCCAGCTCACCGGGGGTAGCTGGGGCCAACGTCCTGACTTTC CASSPGVAGANVLTF
TRBJ2-7 NA NA TRBV30 TGTGCCTGGAGTCCAGGTTCCTACGAGCAGTACTTC CAWSPGSYEQYF